The 22 T cell receptor beta chains reported below all come from one sample, sequenced in a study of blood T cells in healthy people across ages. A J-beta primer mix and a sample-barcoded 5' primer were used in a second PCR of about 6 to 12 cycles. Each CDR3 protein is one row after TCRdb ran MiXCR on the 5' RACE reads. The profile shows approximately 690,000 distinct CDR3 sequences, roughly 43% of them singletons. Source material: blood. These receptors were obtained from a man at least 80 years old in good health.

The J gene is TRBJ2-7, the V gene TRBV27; a weak D match, TRBD1 (6 bases). CDR1 and CDR2 (germline): MNHEY, SMNVEV (reference sequence). V was cut by 6 bases and J by 4 bases, with 13 bases left in between. This CDR3 region has 13 residues. CDR3 bases: TGTGCCAGCAGACGGACAGCTGCTTACGAGCAGTACTTC. Residues: CASRRTAAYEQYF.

This clonotype turned up a few times. This chain joins TRBV20-1 and TRBJ2-5, with a tentative D call TRBD2 (7 bases). Germline CDR1 and CDR2: DFQATT and SNEGSKA (reference sequence). Trimming removed 2 bases from V and 5 bases from J, with 15 bases in between. There are 14 residues in the CDR3. The CDR3 DNA reads TGCAGTGCTAGATGGGGGGGGCGCCGGGAGACCCAGTACTTC. As protein: CSARWGGRRETQYF.

This chain links TRBV7-3 with TRBJ1-6; TRBD1 matches 7 bases. Germline V gene lookup returns CDR1 SGHTA and CDR2 FQGTGA. CDR3 length equals 17 residues. Trimming removed 1 base from V and 7 bases from J; junction bases left unmatched: 10. The CDR3 coding sequence is TGTGCCAGCAGCTTAAGCGGGACAGCGGTGGGAAATTCACCCCTCCACTTT. This codes for CASSLSGTAVGNSPLHF.

The chain uses TRBV3-1 and TRBJ1-5, with D perhaps matching TRBD1 (6 bases). Germline CDR1 and CDR2: LGHDT and YNNKEL (reference sequence). The V end was cut by 0 bases, the J end by 6 bases, with 9 bases between. This CDR3 spans 14 amino acids. The CDR3 DNA follows: TGTGCCAGCAGCCAAGATACAGGGAGTCAGCCCCAGCATTTT. Translating it yields CASSQDTGSQPQHF. Full variable domain (remainder filled in from reference TRBV3-1 and TRBJ1-5): DTAVSQTPKYLVTQMGNDKSIKCEQNLGHDTMYWYKQDSKKFLKIMFSYNNKELIINETVPNRFSPKSPDKAHLNLHINSLELGDSAVYFCASSQDTGSQPQHFGDGTRLSIL.

V usage is TRBV7-6 and J usage is TRBJ2-3; maybe TRBD1 (6 bases). V dropped 4 bases and J dropped 4 bases, with 9 bases sitting between them. CDR1 is SGHVS, CDR2 FNYEAQ, per germline. The CDR3 sequence is 13 residues long. In DNA, the CDR3 is TGTGCCAGCAGCTCCGGACAGTCAGATACGCAGTATTTT. Its translation is CASSSGQSDTQYF.

This clonotype was seen many times. V gene TRBV5-1 combines with J gene TRBJ2-6; D ambiguous. This CDR3 spans 12 amino acids. V lost 4 bases and J 10 bases, leaving 9 bases between the germline ends. Germline CDR1 SGHRS, CDR2 YFSETQ. CDR3 protein: CASSGDLNVLTF. The CDR3 DNA sequence: TGCGCCAGCAGCGGTGACCTAAACGTCCTGACTTTC.

A single count supports this clonotype. The rearrangement links TRBV5-4 to TRBJ2-7, with 8 bases matching TRBD1. The germline V gene has CDR1 SGHNT and CDR2 YYREEE (reference sequence). J was trimmed by 6 bases and V by 1 base; bases with no gene match: 6. CDR3 length: 14 amino acids. In DNA form, the CDR3 reads TGTGCCAGCAGCTTGCAGCAGGGGGCGTTCGAGCAGTACTTC. Protein: CASSLQQGAFEQYF.

The genes are TRBV6-4 and TRBJ2-3, with D unresolved. Germline assignment: CDR1 MRHNA and CDR2 SNTAGT. The CDR3 has 14 amino acids. V was pared by 2 bases and J by 2 bases, with 8 bases between. CDR3 in amino acids: CASSDAFSTDTQYF. The CDR3 nucleotides read TGTGCCAGCAGTGACGCTTTCTCCACAGATACGCAGTATTTT.

Comments on this clonotype: This may stem from a read error, because a much larger clone lies one nucleotide away. This chain joins TRBV6-2 or TRBV6-3 and TRBJ2-7; 9 bases line up with TRBD1. The germline CDR1 and CDR2 sequences are MNHEY and SVGEGT. Trimming took 4 bases from V and 6 from J; bases not matched to a gene: 4. This CDR3 has 13 residues. CDR3 coding DNA: TGTGCCAGCAGTTCCGGGACAGGGACCGAGCAGTACTTC. Translating gives CASSSGTGTEQYF.

The genes are TRBV15 and TRBJ2-2; 7 bases align to TRBD2. The V gene end was trimmed by 0 bases and the J gene end by 6 bases; junction bases not matched to a gene: 10. CDR1 and CDR2 from the germline V gene are LNHNV and YYDKDF (reference sequence). The CDR3 contains 17 residues. The CDR3 region has the DNA TGTGCCACCAGCAGAGATTTATCGGGGGGAAGGCCCGGGGAGCTGTTTTTT. Its translation: CATSRDLSGGRPGELFF.

The CDR3 DNA reads as TGTGCCAGCCAACCGGGGGCGTTCCAAGAGACCCAGTACTTC. Protein sequence: CASQPGAFQETQYF. The chain is built from TRBV9 and TRBJ2-5, with D perhaps TRBD1 or TRBD2 (6 bases each). The CDR3 is 14 amino acids. Per germline, CDR1 SGDLS and CDR2 YYNGEE. Trimming removed 7 bases from V and 1 base from J, with 14 bases in between.

This chain joins TRBV10-2 and TRBJ2-1; D remains unclear. The CDR3 is 11 residues long. V was clipped by 6 bases and J by 12 bases, with 12 bases between them. The germline CDR1 and CDR2 sequences are WSHSY and SAAADI. The CDR3 reads CASREDSSQFF. CDR3 coding DNA: TGCGCCAGCAGGGAAGACTCCTCGCAGTTCTTC.

For this clonotype: One end of the junction is discordant with germline, which a read error may explain. This sequence joins TRBV27 and TRBJ1-1, with 9 bases identical to TRBD1. Germline assignment: CDR1 MNHEY and CDR2 SMNVEV (reference sequence). The CDR3 runs 15 residues. DNA of the CDR3: TGTGCCAGCAGTTTCAGCGGGACAGGGAACACTGAAGCTTTATTT. It encodes CASSFSGTGNTEALF.

This chain connects TRBV29-1 to TRBJ2-3, with 8 nucleotides matching TRBD2. Germline CDR1 SQVTM, CDR2 ANQGSEA. J lost 5 bases, V lost 3 bases, and 13 bases had no gene match. This CDR3 is built from 16 residues. The chain's CDR3 is CSVDKGGVAGLDTQYF. The CDR3 region has the DNA TGCAGCGTTGATAAGGGTGGAGTAGCGGGGTTAGATACGCAGTATTTT.

V usage is TRBV5-1 and J usage is TRBJ2-4; 10 bases map to TRBD2. This CDR3 comprises 14 residues. With V trimmed by 5 bases and J by 5 bases, 4 bases remained unmatched. Germline CDR1 SGHRS, CDR2 YFSETQ. This chain's CDR3 is CASSGLAAENIQYF. CDR3 sequence (DNA): TGCGCCAGCAGTGGACTAGCGGCCGAAAACATTCAGTACTTC.

The rearrangement uses TRBV24-1 and TRBJ2-2; TRBD1 matches at 7 bases. V lost 7 bases, J lost 16 bases, and 26 bases stayed unmatched. CDR1 and CDR2 from the germline V gene are KGHDR and SFDVKD. The CDR3 extends over 17 amino acids. CDR3 residues: CATSLQDRKHQYIRPFF. The DNA of the CDR3 is TGTGCCACCAGCCTACAGGACAGGAAACACCAGTATATTCGTCCGTTTTTT.

Only one count was recorded for this clonotype. J is TRBJ1-2 and V is TRBV13; the match to TRBD1 covers 9 bases. The length of the CDR3 is 20 residues. The V segment lost 4 bases and the J segment 3 bases; nucleotides outside the gene matches: 21. Germline V gives CDR1 PRHDT, CDR2 FYEKMQ (reference sequence). CDR3 protein: CASSYQPTSTGGREDYGYTF. The CDR3 DNA sequence: TGTGCCAGCAGCTACCAACCCACAAGCACAGGGGGCAGGGAAGACTATGGCTACACCTTC.

This sequence joins TRBV20-1 and TRBJ1-1; maybe TRBD1 (6 bases). CDR3 length: 12 residues. V lost 6 bases and J lost 3, with 11 bases in between. Germline V gene lookup returns CDR1 DFQATT and CDR2 SNEGSKA (reference sequence). CDR3: CSALTGYTEAFF. The CDR3 region has the DNA TGCAGTGCACTTACAGGGTACACTGAAGCTTTCTTT.

CDR3 in DNA: TGTGCCAGCGCCCCCGAGGGGCTTAGCACAGATACGCAGTATTTT. This translates into CASAPEGLSTDTQYF. The J gene is TRBJ2-3, the V gene TRBV7-2, with D tentatively TRBD1 or TRBD2 (5 bases each). This CDR3 has 15 amino acids. V was shortened by 8 bases and J by 0 bases, with 15 bases between the two germline ends. The germline V gene has CDR1 SGHTA and CDR2 FQGNSA.

The rearrangement joins TRBV6-2 or TRBV6-3 to TRBJ2-1; the D is unclear. The V and J ends lost 3 bases and 2 bases respectively, with 5 bases between them. The germline V gene encodes CDR1 MNHEY and CDR2 SVGEGT. The CDR3 is made up of 13 amino acids. The CDR3 loop is CASSYDTYNEQFF. Written as DNA, the CDR3 is TGTGCCAGCAGTTATGACACCTACAATGAGCAGTTCTTC.

Comment on this clonotype: This clone may be a read error of a much larger clone one base away. The rearrangement links TRBV7-2 to TRBJ2-3; 7 nucleotides agree with TRBD1. The CDR3 spans 16 residues. CDR1 and CDR2 (germline): SGHTA, FQGNSA. In DNA form, the CDR3 reads TGTGCCGGCAGCTTAGTTGGGACAGCTAGCACAGATACGCAGTATTTT. Amino acids: CAGSLVGTASTDTQYF.

The chain carries TRBV11-2 and TRBJ2-5, with D possibly being TRBD1 (7 bases). CDR3 length: 17 amino acids. CDR1 and CDR2 (germline): SGHAT, FQNNGV. V shed 5 bases and J shed 0 bases, with 19 bases lying between them. The CDR3 DNA reads as TGTGCCAGCAGCCCCCAGGGGGGATCCACGTACCAAGAGACCCAGTACTTC. Protein product: CASSPQGGSTYQETQYF. Drawing the rest from reference TRBV11-2 and TRBJ2-5, the complete variable domain is EAGVAQSPRYKIIEKRQSVAFWCNPISGHATLYWYQQILGQGPKLLIQFQNNGVVDDSQLPKDRFSAERLKGVDSTLKIQPAKLEDSAVYLCASSPQGGSTYQETQYFGPGTRLLVL.